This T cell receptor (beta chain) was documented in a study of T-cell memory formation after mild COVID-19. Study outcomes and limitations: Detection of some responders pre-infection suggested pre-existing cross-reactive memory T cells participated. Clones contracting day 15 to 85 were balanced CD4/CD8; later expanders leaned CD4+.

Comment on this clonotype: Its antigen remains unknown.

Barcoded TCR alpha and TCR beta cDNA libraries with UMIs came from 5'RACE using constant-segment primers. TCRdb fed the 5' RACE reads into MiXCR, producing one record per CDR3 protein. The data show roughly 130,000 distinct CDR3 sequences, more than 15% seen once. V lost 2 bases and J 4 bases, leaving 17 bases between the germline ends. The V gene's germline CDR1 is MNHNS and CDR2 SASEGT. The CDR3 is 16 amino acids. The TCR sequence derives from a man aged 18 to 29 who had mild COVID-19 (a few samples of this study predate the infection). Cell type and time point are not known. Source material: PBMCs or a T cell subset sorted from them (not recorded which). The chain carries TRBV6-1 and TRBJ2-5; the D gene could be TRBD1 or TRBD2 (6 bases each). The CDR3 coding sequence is TGTGCCAGCAGTGAAATTCCGGGGGCGGAACGAGAGACCCAGTACTTC. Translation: CASSEIPGAERETQYF.